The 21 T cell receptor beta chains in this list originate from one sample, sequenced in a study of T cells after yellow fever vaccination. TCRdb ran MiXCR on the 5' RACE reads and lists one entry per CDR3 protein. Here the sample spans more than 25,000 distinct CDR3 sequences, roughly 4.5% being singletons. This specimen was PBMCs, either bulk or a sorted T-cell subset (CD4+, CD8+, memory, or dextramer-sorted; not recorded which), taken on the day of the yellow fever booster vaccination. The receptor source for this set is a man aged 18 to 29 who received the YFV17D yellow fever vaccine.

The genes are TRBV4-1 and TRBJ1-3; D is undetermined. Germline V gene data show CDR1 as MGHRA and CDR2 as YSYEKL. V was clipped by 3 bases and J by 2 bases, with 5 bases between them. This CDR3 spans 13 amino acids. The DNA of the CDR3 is TGCGCCAGCAGCCACCAGGCTGGAAACACCATATATTTT. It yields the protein CASSHQAGNTIYF.

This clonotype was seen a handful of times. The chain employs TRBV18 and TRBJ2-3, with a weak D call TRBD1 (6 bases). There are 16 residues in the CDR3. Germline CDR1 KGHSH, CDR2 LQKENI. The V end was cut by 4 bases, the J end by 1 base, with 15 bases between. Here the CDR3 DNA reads TGTGCCAGCTCACTCTGGTACAGGGTTGGCACAGATACGCAGTATTTT. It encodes CASSLWYRVGTDTQYF.

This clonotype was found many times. The CDR3 reads CASSLDVQPQHF. The CDR3 bases are TGTGCCAGCAGCTTAGATGTCCAGCCCCAGCATTTT. J is TRBJ1-5 and V is TRBV7-9; no clear D gene. V lost 1 base and J lost 7, with 5 bases in between. This CDR3 region has 12 residues. Germline V gene lookup returns CDR1 SEHNR and CDR2 FQNEAQ (reference sequence).

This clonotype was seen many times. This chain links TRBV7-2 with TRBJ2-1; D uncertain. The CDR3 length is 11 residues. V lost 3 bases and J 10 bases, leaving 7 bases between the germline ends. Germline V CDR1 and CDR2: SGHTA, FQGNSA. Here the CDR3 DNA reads TGTGCCAGCAGCTTCGCAATCGAGCAGTTCTTC. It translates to CASSFAIEQFF.

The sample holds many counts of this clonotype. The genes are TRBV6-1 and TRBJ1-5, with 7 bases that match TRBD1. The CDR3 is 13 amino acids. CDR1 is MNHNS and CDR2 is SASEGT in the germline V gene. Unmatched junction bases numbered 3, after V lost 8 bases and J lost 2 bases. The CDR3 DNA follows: TGTGCCAGCGTCCAGGGGGGCAATCAGCCCCAGCATTTT. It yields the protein CASVQGGNQPQHF.

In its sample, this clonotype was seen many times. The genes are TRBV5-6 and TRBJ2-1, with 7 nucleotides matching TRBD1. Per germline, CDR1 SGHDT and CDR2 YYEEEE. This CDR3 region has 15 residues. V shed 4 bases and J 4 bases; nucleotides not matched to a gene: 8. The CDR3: CASSGGQVEYNEQFF. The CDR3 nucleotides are TGTGCCAGCAGCGGCGGACAGGTAGAGTACAATGAGCAGTTCTTC.

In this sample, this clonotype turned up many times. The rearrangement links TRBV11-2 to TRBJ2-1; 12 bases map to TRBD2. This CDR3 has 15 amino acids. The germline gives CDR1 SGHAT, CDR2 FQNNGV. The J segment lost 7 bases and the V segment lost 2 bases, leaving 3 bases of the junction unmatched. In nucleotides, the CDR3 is TGTGCCAGCAGCTTATCCCTAGCGGGGGGGAATGAGCAGTTCTTC. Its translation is CASSLSLAGGNEQFF. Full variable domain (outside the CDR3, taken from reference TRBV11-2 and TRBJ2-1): EAGVAQSPRYKIIEKRQSVAFWCNPISGHATLYWYQQILGQGPKLLIQFQNNGVVDDSQLPKDRFSAERLKGVDSTLKIQPAKLEDSAVYLCASSLSLAGGNEQFFGPGTRLTVL.

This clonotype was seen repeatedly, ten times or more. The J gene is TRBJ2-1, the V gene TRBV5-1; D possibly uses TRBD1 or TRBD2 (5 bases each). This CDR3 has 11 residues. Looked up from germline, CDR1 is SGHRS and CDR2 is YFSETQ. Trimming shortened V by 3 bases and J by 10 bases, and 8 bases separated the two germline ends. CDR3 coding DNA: TGCGCCAGCAGCTGGGACCTCGAGCAGTTCTTC. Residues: CASSWDLEQFF.

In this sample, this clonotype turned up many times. The CDR3 protein is CASKSGQGTDTQYF. As DNA, the CDR3 is TGCGCCAGCAAGTCGGGGCAGGGCACAGATACGCAGTATTTT. The chain carries TRBV5-1 and TRBJ2-3; D may correspond to TRBD1 or TRBD2 (5 bases each). Trimming took 6 bases from V and 1 from J, leaving 12 bases between them. The length of the CDR3 is 14 residues. Per germline, CDR1 SGHRS and CDR2 YFSETQ.

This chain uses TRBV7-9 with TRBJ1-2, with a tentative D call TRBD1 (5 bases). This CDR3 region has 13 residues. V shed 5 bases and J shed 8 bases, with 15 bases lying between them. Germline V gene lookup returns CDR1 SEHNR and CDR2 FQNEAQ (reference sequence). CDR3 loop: CASSAPAGVGYTF. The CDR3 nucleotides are TGTGCCAGCAGCGCCCCAGCGGGGGTCGGCTACACCTTC.

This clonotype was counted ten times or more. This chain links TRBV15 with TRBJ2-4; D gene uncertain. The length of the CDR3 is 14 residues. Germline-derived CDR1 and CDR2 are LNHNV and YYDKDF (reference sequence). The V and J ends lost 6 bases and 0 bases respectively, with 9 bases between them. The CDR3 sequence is CATRGLVAKNIQYF. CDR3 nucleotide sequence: TGTGCCACCAGAGGTCTAGTAGCCAAAAACATTCAGTACTTC.

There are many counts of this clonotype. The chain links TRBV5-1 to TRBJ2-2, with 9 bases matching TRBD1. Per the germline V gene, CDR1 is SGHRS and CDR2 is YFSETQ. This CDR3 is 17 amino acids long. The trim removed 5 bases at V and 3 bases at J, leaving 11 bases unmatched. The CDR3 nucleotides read TGCGCCAGCAGGTACAGGGGGCCCACTACCTACACCGGGGAGCTGTTTTTT. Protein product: CASRYRGPTTYTGELFF.

The CDR3 coding sequence is TGTGCCAGCTCACCTCTACAGGGATTCTACGAGCAGTACGTC. The encoded protein is CASSPLQGFYEQYV. The J gene is TRBJ2-7, the V gene TRBV18, with a weak D call TRBD1 (6 bases). Trimming left V 3 bases short and J 3 bases short, with 12 bases between. The CDR3 spans 14 residues. The germline gives CDR1 KGHSH, CDR2 LQKENI.

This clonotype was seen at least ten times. The CDR3 here is CASSFGLSMGTGELFF. DNA for the CDR3: TGTGCCAGCAGTTTTGGACTCTCAATGGGGACCGGGGAGCTGTTTTTT. The chain uses TRBV28 and TRBJ2-2; TRBD2 might be the D (5 bases). The CDR3 sequence is 16 residues long. Per the germline V gene, CDR1 is MDHEN and CDR2 is SYDVKM. Deletions cut 3 bases from V and 5 bases from J, with 16 bases between.

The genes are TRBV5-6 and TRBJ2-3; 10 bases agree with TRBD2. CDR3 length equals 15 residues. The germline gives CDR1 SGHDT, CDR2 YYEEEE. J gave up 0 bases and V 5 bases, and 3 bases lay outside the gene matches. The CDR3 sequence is CASRIAGGSTDTQYF. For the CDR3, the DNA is TGTGCCAGCAGAATAGCGGGGGGCAGCACAGATACGCAGTATTTT.

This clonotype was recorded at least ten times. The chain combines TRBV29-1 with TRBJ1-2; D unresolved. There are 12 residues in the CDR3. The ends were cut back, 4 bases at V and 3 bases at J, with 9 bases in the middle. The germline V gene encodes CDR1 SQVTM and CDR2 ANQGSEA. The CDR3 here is CSVVISYYGYTF. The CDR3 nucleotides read TGCAGCGTTGTGATCAGTTACTATGGCTACACCTTC.

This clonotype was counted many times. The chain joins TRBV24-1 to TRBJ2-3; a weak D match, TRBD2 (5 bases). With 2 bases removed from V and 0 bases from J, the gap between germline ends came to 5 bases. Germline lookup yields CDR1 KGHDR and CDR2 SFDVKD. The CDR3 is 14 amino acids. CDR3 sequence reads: CATSDSGSTDTQYF. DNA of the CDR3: TGTGCCACCAGTGATTCGGGGAGCACAGATACGCAGTATTTT.

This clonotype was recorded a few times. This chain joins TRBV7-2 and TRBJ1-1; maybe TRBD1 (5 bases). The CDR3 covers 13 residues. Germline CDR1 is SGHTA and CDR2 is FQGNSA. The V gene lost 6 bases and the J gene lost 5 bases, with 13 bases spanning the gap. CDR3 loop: CASSSIRDTEAFF. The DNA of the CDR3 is TGTGCCAGCAGTTCTATCAGGGATACTGAAGCTTTCTTT.

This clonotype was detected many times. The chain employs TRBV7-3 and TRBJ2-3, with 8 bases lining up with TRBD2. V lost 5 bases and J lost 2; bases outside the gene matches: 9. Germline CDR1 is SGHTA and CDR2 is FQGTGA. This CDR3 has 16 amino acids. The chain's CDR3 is CASSPRGGSNTDTQYF. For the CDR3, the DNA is TGTGCCAGCAGCCCCCGGGGGGGCTCCAACACAGATACGCAGTATTTT.

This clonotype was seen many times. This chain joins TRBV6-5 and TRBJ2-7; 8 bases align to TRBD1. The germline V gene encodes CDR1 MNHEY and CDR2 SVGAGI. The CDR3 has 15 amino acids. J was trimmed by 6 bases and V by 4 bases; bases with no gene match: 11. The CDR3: CASSFRATGGGEQYV. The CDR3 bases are TGTGCCAGCAGTTTCCGAGCTACAGGGGGTGGCGAGCAGTACGTC.

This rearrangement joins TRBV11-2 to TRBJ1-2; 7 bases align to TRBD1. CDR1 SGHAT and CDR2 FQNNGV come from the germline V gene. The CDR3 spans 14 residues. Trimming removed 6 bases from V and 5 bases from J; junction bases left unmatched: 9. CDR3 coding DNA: TGTGCCAGCAGAAGACCAGGGGACAGTTATGGCTACACCTTC. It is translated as CASRRPGDSYGYTF.